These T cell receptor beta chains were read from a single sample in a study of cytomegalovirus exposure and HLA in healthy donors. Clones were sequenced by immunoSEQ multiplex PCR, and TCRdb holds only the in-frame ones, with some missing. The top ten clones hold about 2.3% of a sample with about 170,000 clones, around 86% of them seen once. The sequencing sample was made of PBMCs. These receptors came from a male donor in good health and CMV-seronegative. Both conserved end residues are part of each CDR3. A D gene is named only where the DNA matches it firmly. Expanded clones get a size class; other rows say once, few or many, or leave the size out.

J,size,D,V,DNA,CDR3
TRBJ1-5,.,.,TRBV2,TGTGCCAGCAGGGACAGTAGCAATCAGCCCCAGCATTTT,CASRDSSNQPQHF
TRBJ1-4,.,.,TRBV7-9,TGTGCCAGCAGCTTCGACAGTAATAATGAAAAACTGTTTTTT,CASSFDSNNEKLFF
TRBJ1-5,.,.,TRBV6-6,TGTGCCAGCAGTTACCTCGGAGCAGACAATCAGCCCCAGCATTTT,CASSYLGADNQPQHF
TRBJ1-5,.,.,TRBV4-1,TGCGCCAGCAGCCTAAAGGGCGGGATGGCTCAGCCCCAGCATTTT,CASSLKGGMAQPQHF
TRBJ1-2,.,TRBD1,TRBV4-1,TGCGCCAGCAGCCAAGGGGGACAGGGCTTTACTAACTATGGCTACACCTTC,CASSQGGQGFTNYGYTF
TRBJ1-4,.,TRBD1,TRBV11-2,TGTGCCAGCAGCTTAGCTGGGACAGGAAATGAAAAACTGTTTTTT,CASSLAGTGNEKLFF
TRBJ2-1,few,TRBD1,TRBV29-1,TGCAGCGTCGGAAGGACAGGGCTCGATGAGCAGTTCTTC,CSVGRTGLDEQFF
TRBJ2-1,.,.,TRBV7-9,TGTGCCAGCAGCTCCGGGGTTCGGTTTAACAATGAGCAGTTCTTC,CASSSGVRFNNEQFF
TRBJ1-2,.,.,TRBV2,TGTGCCAGCAGCCCGACAGATAACTATGGCTACACCTTC,CASSPTDNYGYTF
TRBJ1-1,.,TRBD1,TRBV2,TGTGCCAGCAGGGGACAGCTGAACACTGAAGCTTTCTTT,CASRGQLNTEAFF
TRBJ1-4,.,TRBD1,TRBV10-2,TGCGCCAGCAGGCCGGGACAGCCTAATGAAAAACTGTTTTTT,CASRPGQPNEKLFF
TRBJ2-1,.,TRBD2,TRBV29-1,TGCAGCGTTGCTCTTCCAGCGGGGGGTGATGAGCAGTTCTTC,CSVALPAGGDEQFF
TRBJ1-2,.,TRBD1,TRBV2,TGTGCCAGCAGGGACAGGGGGGGGTATGGCTACACCTTC,CASRDRGGYGYTF
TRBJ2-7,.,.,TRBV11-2,TGTGCCAGCAGCTTAGAGGCTAGCGACTCCTACGAGCAGTACTTC,CASSLEASDSYEQYF
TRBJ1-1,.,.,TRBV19,TGTGCCAGTAGTAGGGAGACAGGGAACACTGAAGCTTTCTTT,CASSRETGNTEAFF
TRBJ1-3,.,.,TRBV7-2,TGTGCCAGCAGCTTAGTAGGTGGGGCAGGGTCTGGAAACACCATATATTTT,CASSLVGGAGSGNTIYF
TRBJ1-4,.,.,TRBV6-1,TGTGCCAGCGGACTTCTCCCATCAACTAATGAAAAACTGTTTTTT,CASGLLPSTNEKLFF
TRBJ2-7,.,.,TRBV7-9,TGTGCCAGCAGCCCTCGGACACCGAGTACCGAGCAGTACTTC,CASSPRTPSTEQYF
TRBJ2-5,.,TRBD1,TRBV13,TGTGCCAGCAGCACAGACAGGGTTCACCAAGAGACCCAGTACTTC,CASSTDRVHQETQYF
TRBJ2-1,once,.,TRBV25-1,TGTGCCAGCAGTGACCTCCAGGGTACCTACAATGAGCAGTTCTTC,CASSDLQGTYNEQFF
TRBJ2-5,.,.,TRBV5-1,TGCGCCAGCAGTGAACAGGGGGGGGAGGAGACCCAGTACTTC,CASSEQGGEETQYF
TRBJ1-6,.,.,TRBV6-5,TGTGCCAGCAGGTCATGGAGGGCTAATTCACCCCTCCACTTT,CASRSWRANSPLHF
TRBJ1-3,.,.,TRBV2,TGTGCCAGCAGTGCATCAGGGGCTGGAGACACCATATATTTT,CASSASGAGDTIYF
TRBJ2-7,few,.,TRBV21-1,TGTGCCAGCAGCCAAAAACGGGACTACGAGCAGTACTTC,CASSQKRDYEQYF
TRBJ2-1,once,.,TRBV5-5,TGTGCCAGCAGCTTGGCCGGGCAGGGCAGTGAGCAGTTCTTC,CASSLAGQGSEQFF
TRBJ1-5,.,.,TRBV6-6,TGTGCCAGCAGTTACCGTGGGGCGGACGAGCAGCCCCAGCATTTT,CASSYRGADEQPQHF
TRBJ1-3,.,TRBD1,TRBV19,TGTGCCAGTACCCTACAGGGGGGCTCTGGAAACACCATATATTTT,CASTLQGGSGNTIYF
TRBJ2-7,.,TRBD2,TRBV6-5,TGTGCCAGCAGTTACTCTCGGCTAGCGGGGTTCTACGAGCAGTACTTC,CASSYSRLAGFYEQYF
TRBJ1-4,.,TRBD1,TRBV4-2,TGTGCCAGCAGCCTCACCCCCAGACAGGGAGGCTTTTCTAATGAAAAACTGTTTTTT,CASSLTPRQGGFSNEKLFF
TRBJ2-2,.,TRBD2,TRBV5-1,TGCGCCAGCAGCTACAGAGCGGGGCGGTACACCGGGGAGCTGTTTTTT,CASSYRAGRYTGELFF
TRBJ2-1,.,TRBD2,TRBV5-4,TGTGCCAGCAGCGGACTAGGCCGAAATGAGCAGTTCTTC,CASSGLGRNEQFF
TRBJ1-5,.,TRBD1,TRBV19,TGTGCCAGTAGTATCGGGACAGGCCTAGCACCTAATCAGCCCCAGCATTTT,CASSIGTGLAPNQPQHF
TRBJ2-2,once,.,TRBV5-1,TGCGCCAGCAGCCCCCCCGCAGGCCATAACACCGGGGAGCTGTTTTTT,CASSPPAGHNTGELFF
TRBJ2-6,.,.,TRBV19,TGTGCCAGTAGTATAGGGCAGGGCGAGTCTGGGGCCAACGTCCTGACTTTC,CASSIGQGESGANVLTF
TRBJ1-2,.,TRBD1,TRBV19,TGTGCCAGTAAGACAGGGGGTTCTAACTATGGCTACACCTTC,CASKTGGSNYGYTF
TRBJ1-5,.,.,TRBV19,TGTGCCAGTAGTATGGGGGGACGGGGCCAGCCCCAGCATTTT,CASSMGGRGQPQHF
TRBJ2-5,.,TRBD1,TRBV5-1,TGCGCCAGCAGCTCACCGGGACAGGGGTTTCAAGAGACCCAGTACTTC,CASSSPGQGFQETQYF
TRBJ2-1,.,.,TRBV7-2,TGTGCCAGCAGCCGACAGGCGTCCAGCTCCTACAATGAGCAGTTCTTC,CASSRQASSSYNEQFF